This TCR beta chain was profiled in a study of spatial heterogeneity in lung cancer. Study-wide points: In blood, ubiquitous expanded tumor TCRs appeared more at resection than follow-up.

With 5 bases removed from V and 6 bases from J, the gap between germline ends came to 29 bases. Germline CDR1 is SGHDN and CDR2 is FVKESK. This CDR3 spans 18 amino acids. This clonotype was counted between two and nine times. No antigen is known for it. The sample's time point: sample taken at primary tumor resection. The study sequenced unsorted whole RNA from tumor, nontumor lung or frozen PBMC. The roughly 66 donors had untreated early-stage non-small cell lung cancer. Every cDNA TCR molecule received its own unique molecular identifier. TCRdb used MiXCR to reprocess the 5' RACE reads, holding one entry per CDR3 protein. The sample records just under 40,000 distinct CDR3 sequences, about 6% being singletons.

This sequence joins TRBV14 and TRBJ2-7, with D possibly being TRBD1 (5 bases). This TCR was recovered from a male donor with early-stage non-small cell lung cancer. The material was PBMCs, obtained at surgery. The CDR3 spells CASSVDSSFMPPYGEQYF. The CDR3, as DNA: TGTGCCAGCAGCGTCGACAGTTCTTTCATGCCCCCTTACGGCGAGCAGTACTTC.